Included here is one TCR beta chain sequence, with context. Its antigen is undetermined. The data stem from a study of shared clonotypes between healthy human individuals. The wider study: Per-donor plates numbered three CD4 naive, three CD4 memory, two CD8 naive and one CD8 memory. Notes on the study in general: Investigators expected sequencing depth to affect clonotype sharing among donors. A handful of donors shared approximately 5% of their naive CD4 clonotypes. In general, naive subsets displayed greater estimated richness than memory subsets did.

Data came from immunoSEQ multiplex PCR; TCRdb stores just in-frame clones and leaves some out. The repertoire consists of 600,000 to 750,000 clones, with approximately 77% occurring once and the leading ten covering roughly 1.8%. CDR1 is MGHRA and CDR2 is YSYEKL in the germline V gene. The germline V and J ends were trimmed by 3 bases and 6 bases, with 7 bases remaining between them. The CDR3 totals 12 residues. The V gene is TRBV4-1, the J gene TRBJ2-3; D ambiguous. The sequenced sample consisted of memory CD4+ T cells sorted from blood. Stated subset: CD45RA-negative fraction. This sequence originates from a woman under 40 in good health. CDR3 coding DNA: TGCGCCAGCAGCCACCTCTACGATACGCAGTATTTT. Residues: CASSHLYDTQYF.